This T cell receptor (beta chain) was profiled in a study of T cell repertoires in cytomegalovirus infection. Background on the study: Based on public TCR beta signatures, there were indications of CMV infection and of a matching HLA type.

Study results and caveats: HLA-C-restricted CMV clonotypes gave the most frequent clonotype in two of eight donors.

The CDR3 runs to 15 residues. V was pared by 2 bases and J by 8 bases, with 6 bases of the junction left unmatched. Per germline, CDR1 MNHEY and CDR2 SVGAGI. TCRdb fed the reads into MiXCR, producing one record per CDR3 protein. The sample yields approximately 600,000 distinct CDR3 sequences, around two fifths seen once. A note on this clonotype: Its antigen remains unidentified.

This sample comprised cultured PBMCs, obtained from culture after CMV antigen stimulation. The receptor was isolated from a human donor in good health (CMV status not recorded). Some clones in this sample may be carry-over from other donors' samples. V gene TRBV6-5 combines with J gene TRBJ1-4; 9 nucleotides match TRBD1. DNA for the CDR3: TGTGCCAGCAGTTACAGGCGGGACAGGGACGAAAAACTGTTTTTT. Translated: CASSYRRDRDEKLFF.